This T cell receptor (beta chain) was recovered during a study of patients and donors after allogeneic stem cell transplantation. MiXCR, run by TCRdb on the RT-PCR reads, gives a single entry per CDR3 protein. The sample lists about 230,000 distinct CDR3 sequences; 12% to 15% were seen once. This clonotype was seen repeatedly, ten times or more. This CDR3 spans 16 amino acids. Trimming took 3 bases from V and 0 from J, leaving 11 bases between them. Looked up from germline, CDR1 is SEHNR and CDR2 is FQNEAQ (reference sequence). The sequencing sample was made of blood, either unsorted or a sorted T cell fraction (not recorded which). This receptor was identified in a human donor who was either an allogeneic HSCT recipient or a stem cell or donor lymphocyte infusion donor (not recorded which). It is not recorded whose cells these are; they may come from a transplant donor. The gene calls are TRBV7-9 and TRBJ2-2; possibly TRBD1 or TRBD2 for D (5 bases each). This CDR3 is CASSFTSGPNTGELFF. DNA of the CDR3: TGTGCCAGCAGCTTTACTTCGGGACCGAACACCGGGGAGCTGTTTTTT.